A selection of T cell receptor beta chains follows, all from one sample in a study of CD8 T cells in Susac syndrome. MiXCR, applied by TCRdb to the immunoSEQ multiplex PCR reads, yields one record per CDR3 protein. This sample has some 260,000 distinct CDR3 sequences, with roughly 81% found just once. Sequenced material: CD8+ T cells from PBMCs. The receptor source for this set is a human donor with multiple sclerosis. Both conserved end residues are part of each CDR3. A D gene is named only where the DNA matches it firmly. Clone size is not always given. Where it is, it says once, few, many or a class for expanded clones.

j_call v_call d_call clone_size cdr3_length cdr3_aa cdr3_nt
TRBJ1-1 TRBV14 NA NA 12 CASSQGIEGAFF TGTGCCAGCAGCCAAGGGATAGAGGGAGCTTTCTTT
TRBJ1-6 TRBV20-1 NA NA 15 CSAAQGPYNNSPLHF TGCAGTGCCGCCCAGGGCCCATATAATAATTCACCCCTCCACTTT
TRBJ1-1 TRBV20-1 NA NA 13 CSARDLRDGEAFF TGCAGTGCTAGAGATCTCCGGGACGGTGAAGCTTTCTTT
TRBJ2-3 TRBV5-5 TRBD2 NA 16 CASTYSLAGRTDTQYF TGTGCCAGCACCTACTCCCTAGCGGGCCGCACAGATACGCAGTATTTT
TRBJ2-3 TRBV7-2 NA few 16 CASSLALGGITDTQYF TGTGCCAGCAGCTTAGCGTTAGGTGGAATCACAGATACGCAGTATTTT
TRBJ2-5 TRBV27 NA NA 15 CASSSRGRPGETQYF TGTGCCAGCAGTTCGAGGGGGAGGCCGGGAGAGACCCAGTACTTC
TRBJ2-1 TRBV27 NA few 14 CASSLGSSYNEQFF TGTGCCAGCAGTTTGGGAAGCTCCTACAATGAGCAGTTCTTC
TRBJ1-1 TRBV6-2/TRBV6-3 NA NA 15 CASSHLTRLNTEAFF TGTGCCAGCAGTCACCTTACACGGTTGAACACTGAAGCTTTCTTT
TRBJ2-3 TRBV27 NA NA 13 CASSSMETDTQYF TGTGCCAGCAGTTCCATGGAAACAGATACGCAGTATTTT
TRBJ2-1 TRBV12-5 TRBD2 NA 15 CATEVAGGPSHEQFF TGTGCTACTGAAGTAGCGGGAGGGCCGTCCCATGAGCAGTTCTTC
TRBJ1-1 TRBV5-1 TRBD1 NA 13 CASKPGQDTEAFF TGCGCCAGCAAACCGGGACAGGACACTGAAGCTTTCTTT
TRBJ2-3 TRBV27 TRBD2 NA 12 CASATSPDTQYF TGTGCCAGCGCGACTAGCCCCGATACGCAGTATTTT
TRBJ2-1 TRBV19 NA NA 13 CASSIGGDNEQFF TGTGCCAGTAGTATCGGGGGCGACAATGAGCAGTTCTTC
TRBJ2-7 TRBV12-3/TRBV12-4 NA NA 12 CASSLSRREQYF TGTGCCAGCAGTCTCTCCAGGCGCGAGCAGTACTTC
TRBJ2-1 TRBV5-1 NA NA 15 CASSLVSGEVNEQFF TGCGCCAGCAGCTTGGTGTCGGGAGAGGTAAATGAGCAGTTCTTC
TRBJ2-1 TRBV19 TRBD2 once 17 CASSIGTSAPRYNEQFF TGTGCCAGTAGTATTGGGACTAGCGCCCCTAGGTACAATGAGCAGTTCTTC
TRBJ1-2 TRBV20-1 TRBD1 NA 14 CSAAGRGRSYGYTF TGCAGTGCCGCGGGAAGGGGGCGATCCTATGGCTACACCTTC
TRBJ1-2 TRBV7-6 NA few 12 CASMAQLDGYTF TGTGCCAGCATGGCCCAGTTGGATGGCTACACCTTC
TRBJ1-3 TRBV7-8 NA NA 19 CASSLGGRNGHLSGNTIYF TGTGCCAGCAGCTTAGGCGGGAGGAACGGCCACCTCTCTGGAAACACCATATATTTT
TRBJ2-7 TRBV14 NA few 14 CASSQGVSSYEQYF TGTGCCAGCAGCCAGGGGGTTAGCTCCTACGAGCAGTACTTC
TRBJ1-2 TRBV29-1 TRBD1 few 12 CSTSDREGGYTF TGCAGCACCTCCGACAGGGAGGGAGGCTACACCTTC
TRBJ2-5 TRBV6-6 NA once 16 CASSYLGKGVEETQYF TGTGCCAGCAGTTATCTTGGAAAGGGGGTGGAAGAGACCCAGTACTTC
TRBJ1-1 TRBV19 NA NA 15 CASGGWRLEGSEAFF TGTGCCAGTGGAGGATGGAGATTAGAGGGTTCTGAAGCTTTCTTT
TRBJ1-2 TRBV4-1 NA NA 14 CASSQGTGGSGYTF TGCGCCAGCAGCCAAGGCACGGGTGGCAGTGGCTACACCTTC
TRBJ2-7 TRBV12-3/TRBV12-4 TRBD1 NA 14 CASTPGQGRNEQYF TGTGCCAGCACCCCCGGACAGGGCCGAAACGAGCAGTACTTC
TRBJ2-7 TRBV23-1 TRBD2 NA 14 CASSHAGEWYEQYF TGCGCCAGCAGTCATGCGGGAGAGTGGTACGAGCAGTACTTC